The next 3 T cell receptor beta chains were all read from a single sample in a study of T-cell reconstitution after alpha-beta-depleted transplantation in children. Unique molecular identifiers were used in preparing the TCRbeta library. Using its own MiXCR run on the PCR reads, TCRdb lists one record per CDR3 protein. In the table there are about 610,000 distinct CDR3 sequences, approximately 10% of which are singletons. Specimen: PBMCs from the stem cell graft donor, collected from the stem cell graft. Every receptor here comes from a human donor who donated a stem cell graft to a child with acute myeloid leukemia.

The genes are TRBV12-3 or TRBV12-4 and TRBJ2-4; 9 bases are shared with TRBD1. The V segment lost 0 bases and the J segment 7 bases; nucleotides outside the gene matches: 4. The CDR3 runs to 15 residues. CDR3 nucleotide sequence: TGTGCCAGCAGTTTAGCGGGGACAGGGTGGAACATTCAGTACTTC. This translates into CASSLAGTGWNIQYF.

This clonotype was seen many times. The chain links TRBV4-3 to TRBJ2-4, with D possibly TRBD1 on 5 matching bases. V lost 0 bases and J 0 bases, leaving 12 bases between the germline ends. The germline gives CDR1 LGHNA, CDR2 YSLEER. The CDR3 extends over 17 amino acids. Here the CDR3 reads CASSQDLDSPAKNIQYF. The CDR3 DNA follows: TGCGCCAGCAGCCAAGATCTTGACAGCCCAGCCAAAAACATTCAGTACTTC.

The gene calls are TRBV19 and TRBJ2-7; D gene ambiguous. Trimming removed 1 base from V and 5 bases from J, with 6 bases in between. The CDR3 totals 12 residues. The germline V gene has CDR1 LNHDA and CDR2 SQIVND (reference sequence). CDR3 region: CASSIGKDEQYF. The CDR3 DNA sequence: TGTGCCAGTAGTATAGGGAAGGACGAGCAGTACTTC.